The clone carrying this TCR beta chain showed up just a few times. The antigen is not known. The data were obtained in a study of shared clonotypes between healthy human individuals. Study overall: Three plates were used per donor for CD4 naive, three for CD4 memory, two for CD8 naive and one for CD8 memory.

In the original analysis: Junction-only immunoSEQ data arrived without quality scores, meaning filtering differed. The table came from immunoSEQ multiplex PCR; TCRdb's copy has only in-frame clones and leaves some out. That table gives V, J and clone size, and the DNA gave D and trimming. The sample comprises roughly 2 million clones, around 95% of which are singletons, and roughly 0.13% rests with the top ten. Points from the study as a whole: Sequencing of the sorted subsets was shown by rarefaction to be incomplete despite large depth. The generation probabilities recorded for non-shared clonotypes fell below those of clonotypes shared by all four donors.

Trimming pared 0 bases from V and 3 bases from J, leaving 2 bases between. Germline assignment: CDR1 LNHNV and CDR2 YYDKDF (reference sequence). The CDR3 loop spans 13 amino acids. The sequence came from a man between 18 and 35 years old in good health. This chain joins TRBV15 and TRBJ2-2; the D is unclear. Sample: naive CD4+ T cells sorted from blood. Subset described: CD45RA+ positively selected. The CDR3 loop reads CATSREDTGELFF. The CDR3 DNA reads TGTGCCACCAGCAGAGAAGACACCGGGGAGCTGTTTTTT.